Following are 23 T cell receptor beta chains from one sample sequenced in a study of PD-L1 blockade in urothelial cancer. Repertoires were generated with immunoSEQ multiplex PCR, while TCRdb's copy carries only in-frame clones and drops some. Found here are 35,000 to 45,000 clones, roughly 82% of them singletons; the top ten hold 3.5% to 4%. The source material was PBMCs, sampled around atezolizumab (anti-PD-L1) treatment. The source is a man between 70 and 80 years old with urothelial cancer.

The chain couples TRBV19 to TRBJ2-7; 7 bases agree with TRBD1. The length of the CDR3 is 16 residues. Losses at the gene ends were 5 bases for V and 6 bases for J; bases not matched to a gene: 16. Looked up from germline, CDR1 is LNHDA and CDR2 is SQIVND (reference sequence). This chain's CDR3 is CASSPTMTGLRCEQYF. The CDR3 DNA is TGTGCCAGTAGTCCTACCATGACAGGGTTAAGATGCGAGCAGTACTTC.

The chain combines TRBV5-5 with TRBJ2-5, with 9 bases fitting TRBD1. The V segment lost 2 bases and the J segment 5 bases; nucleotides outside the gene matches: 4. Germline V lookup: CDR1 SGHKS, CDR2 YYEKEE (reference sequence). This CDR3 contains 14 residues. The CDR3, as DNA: TGTGCCAGCAGCTTATCGGGACAGGGTGAGACCCAGTACTTC. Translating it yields CASSLSGQGETQYF.

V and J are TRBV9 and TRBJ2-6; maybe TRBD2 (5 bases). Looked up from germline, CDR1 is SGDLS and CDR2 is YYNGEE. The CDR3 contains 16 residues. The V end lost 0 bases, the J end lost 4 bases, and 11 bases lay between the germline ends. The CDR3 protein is CASSVVSGSGANVLTF. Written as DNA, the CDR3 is TGTGCCAGCAGCGTAGTTTCGGGGAGCGGGGCCAACGTCCTGACTTTC. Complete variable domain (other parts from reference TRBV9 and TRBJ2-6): DSGVTQTPKHLITATGQRVTLRCSPRSGDLSVYWYQQSLDQGLQFLIQYYNGEERAKGNILERFSAQQFPDLHSELNLSSLELGDSALYFCASSVVSGSGANVLTFGAGSRLTVL.

CDR3 coding DNA: TGTGCCAGCAGCCGCGGGACTAGCGGGAGGGCCGCAGATACGCAGTATTTT. This encodes CASSRGTSGRAADTQYF. The rearrangement joins TRBV11-3 to TRBJ2-3, with 16 bases identical to TRBD2. V lost 5 bases and J lost 4; bases outside the gene matches: 6. CDR1 is SGHNT, CDR2 YENEEA, per germline. The CDR3 covers 17 residues.

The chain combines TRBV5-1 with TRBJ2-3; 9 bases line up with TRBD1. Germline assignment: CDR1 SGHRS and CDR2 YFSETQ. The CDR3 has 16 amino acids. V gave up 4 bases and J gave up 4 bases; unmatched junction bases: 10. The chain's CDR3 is CASSGGTGIDADTQYF. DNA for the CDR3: TGCGCCAGCAGCGGGGGGACAGGGATAGATGCAGATACGCAGTATTTT.

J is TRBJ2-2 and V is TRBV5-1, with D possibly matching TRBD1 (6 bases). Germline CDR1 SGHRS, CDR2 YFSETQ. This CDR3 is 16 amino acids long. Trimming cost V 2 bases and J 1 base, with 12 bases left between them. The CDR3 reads CASSLQGGQNTGELFF. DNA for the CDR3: TGCGCCAGCAGCTTACAGGGTGGTCAGAACACCGGGGAGCTGTTTTTT.

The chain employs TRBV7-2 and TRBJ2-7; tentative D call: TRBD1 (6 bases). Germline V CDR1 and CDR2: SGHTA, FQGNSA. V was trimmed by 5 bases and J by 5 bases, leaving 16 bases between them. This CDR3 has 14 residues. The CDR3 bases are TGTGCCAGCAGCCGCCGGGCAGGGGTGGACGAGCAGTACTTC. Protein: CASSRRAGVDEQYF. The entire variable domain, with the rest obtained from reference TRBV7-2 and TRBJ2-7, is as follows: GAGVSQSPSNKVTEKGKDVELRCDPISGHTALYWYRQSLGQGLEFLIYFQGNSAPDKSGLPSDRFSAERTGGSVSTLTIQRTQQEDSAVYLCASSRRAGVDEQYFGPGTRLTVT.

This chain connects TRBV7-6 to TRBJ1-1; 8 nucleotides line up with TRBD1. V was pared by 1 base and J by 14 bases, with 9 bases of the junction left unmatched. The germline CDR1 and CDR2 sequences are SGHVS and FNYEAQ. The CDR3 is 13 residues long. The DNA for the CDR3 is TGTGCCAGCAGCTTAGGGTTATCGGACAGGGTGTTCTTT. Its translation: CASSLGLSDRVFF.

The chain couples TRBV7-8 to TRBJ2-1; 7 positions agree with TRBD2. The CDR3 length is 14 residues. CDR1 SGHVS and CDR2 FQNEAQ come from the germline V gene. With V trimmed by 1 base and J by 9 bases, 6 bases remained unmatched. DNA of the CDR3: TGTGCCAGCAGCTTAGGTAGATGGGGGGGTGAGCAGTTCTTC. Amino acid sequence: CASSLGRWGGEQFF.

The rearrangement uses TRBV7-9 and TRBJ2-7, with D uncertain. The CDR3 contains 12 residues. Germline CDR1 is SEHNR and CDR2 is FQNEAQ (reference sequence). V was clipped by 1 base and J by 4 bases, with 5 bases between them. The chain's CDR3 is CASSLEQYEQYF. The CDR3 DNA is TGTGCCAGCAGCTTAGAACAATACGAGCAGTACTTC.

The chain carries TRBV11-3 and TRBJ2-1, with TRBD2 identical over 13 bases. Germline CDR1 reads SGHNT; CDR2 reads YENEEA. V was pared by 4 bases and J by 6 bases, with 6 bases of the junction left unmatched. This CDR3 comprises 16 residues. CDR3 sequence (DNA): TGTGCCAGCAGCTCCCATGGGACTAGCGGGACCAATGAGCAGTTCTTC. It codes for CASSSHGTSGTNEQFF.

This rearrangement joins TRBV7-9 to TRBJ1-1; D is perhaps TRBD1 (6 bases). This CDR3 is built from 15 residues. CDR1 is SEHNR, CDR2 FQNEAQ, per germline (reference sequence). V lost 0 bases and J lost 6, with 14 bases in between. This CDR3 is CASSLAGQRTAEAFF. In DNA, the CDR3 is TGTGCCAGCAGCTTAGCTGGACAGCGGACCGCTGAAGCTTTCTTT.

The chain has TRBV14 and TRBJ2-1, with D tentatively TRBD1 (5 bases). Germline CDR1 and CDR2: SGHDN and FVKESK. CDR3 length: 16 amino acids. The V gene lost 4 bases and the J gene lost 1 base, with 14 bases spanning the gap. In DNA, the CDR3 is TGTGCCAGCAGCCCCCTAGGGGTGCGGTCCTACAATGAGCAGTTCTTC. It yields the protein CASSPLGVRSYNEQFF. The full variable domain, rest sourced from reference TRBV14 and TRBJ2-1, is EAGVTQFPSHSVIEKGQTVTLRCDPISGHDNLYWYRRVMGKEIKFLLHFVKESKQDESGMPNNRFLAERTGGTYSTLKVQPAELEDSGVYFCASSPLGVRSYNEQFFGPGTRLTVL.

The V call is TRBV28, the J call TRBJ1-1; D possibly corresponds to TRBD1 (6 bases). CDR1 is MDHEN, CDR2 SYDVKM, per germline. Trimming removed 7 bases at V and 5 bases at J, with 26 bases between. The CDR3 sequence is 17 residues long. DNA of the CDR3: TGTGCCAGCACCATGGGGGGGGCGGTGGGGGAAACTACTGAAGCTTTCTTT. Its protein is CASTMGGAVGETTEAFF.

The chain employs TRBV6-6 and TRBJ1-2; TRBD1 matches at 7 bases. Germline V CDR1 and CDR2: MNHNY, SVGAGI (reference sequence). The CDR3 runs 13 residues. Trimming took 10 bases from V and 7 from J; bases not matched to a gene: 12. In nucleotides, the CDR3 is TGTGCCACTTCCTCGAGGGGGCGCTTTGGCTACACCTTC. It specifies CATSSRGRFGYTF.

As DNA, the CDR3 is TGTGCCAGCAGTGAACTAGGGGGGGTTTCTGAGCAGTACTTC. Translated: CASSELGGVSEQYF. The gene calls are TRBV6-1 and TRBJ2-7; TRBD2 is a possible D gene (7 bases). Germline assignment: CDR1 MNHNS and CDR2 SASEGT. The CDR3 has 14 residues. The V and J ends lost 2 bases and 7 bases respectively, with 15 bases between them.

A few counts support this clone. The CDR3 nucleotides are TGTGCCAGCAGCTTGAGACTCTCTGGGGCCAACGTCCTGACTTTC. Translated, it gives CASSLRLSGANVLTF. The chain links TRBV5-4 to TRBJ2-6, with unresolved D. In germline, CDR1 is SGHNT, CDR2 YYREEE (reference sequence). This CDR3 is built from 15 residues. V lost 1 base to trimming and J lost 0 bases, with 5 bases between them.

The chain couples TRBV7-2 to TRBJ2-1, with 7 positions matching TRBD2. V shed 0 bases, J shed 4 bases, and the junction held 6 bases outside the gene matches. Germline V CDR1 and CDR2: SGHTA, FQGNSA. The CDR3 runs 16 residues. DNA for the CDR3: TGTGCCAGCAGCTTAGCGTGGGCTAGCGGTTACAATGAGCAGTTCTTC. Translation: CASSLAWASGYNEQFF.

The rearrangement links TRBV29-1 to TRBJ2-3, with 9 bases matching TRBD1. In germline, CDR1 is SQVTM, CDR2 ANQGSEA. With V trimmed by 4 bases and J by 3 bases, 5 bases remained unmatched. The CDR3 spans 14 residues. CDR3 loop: CSVAGTGKTDTQYF. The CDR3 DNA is TGCAGCGTTGCCGGGACAGGGAAGACAGATACGCAGTATTTT.

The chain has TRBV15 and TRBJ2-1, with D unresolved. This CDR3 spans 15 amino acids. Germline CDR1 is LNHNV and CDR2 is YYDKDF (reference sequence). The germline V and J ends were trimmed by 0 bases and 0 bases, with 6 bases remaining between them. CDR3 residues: CATSRERGSYNEQFF. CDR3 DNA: TGTGCCACCAGCAGAGAGAGAGGCTCCTACAATGAGCAGTTCTTC.

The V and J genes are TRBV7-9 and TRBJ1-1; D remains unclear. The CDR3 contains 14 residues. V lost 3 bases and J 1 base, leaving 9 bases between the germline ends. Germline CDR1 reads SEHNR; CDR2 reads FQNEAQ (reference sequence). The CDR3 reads CASSFSGGNTEAFF. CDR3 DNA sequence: TGTGCCAGCAGCTTCTCGGGAGGGAACACTGAAGCTTTCTTT.

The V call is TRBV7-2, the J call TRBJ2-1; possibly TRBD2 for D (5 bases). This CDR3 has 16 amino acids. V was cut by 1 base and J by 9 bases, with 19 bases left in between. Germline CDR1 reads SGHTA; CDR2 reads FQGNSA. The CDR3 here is CASSLDAGVASTEQFF. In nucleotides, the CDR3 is TGTGCCAGCAGCTTAGACGCCGGGGTCGCTTCAACTGAGCAGTTCTTC.

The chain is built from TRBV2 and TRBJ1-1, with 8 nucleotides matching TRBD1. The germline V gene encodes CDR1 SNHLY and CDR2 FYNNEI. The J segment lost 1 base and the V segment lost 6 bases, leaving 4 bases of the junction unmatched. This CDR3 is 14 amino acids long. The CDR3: CASSRGTGNTEAFF. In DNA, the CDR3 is TGTGCCAGCAGCCGCGGGACAGGGAACACTGAAGCTTTCTTT. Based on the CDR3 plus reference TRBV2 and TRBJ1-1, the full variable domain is EPEVTQTPSHQVTQMGQEVILRCVPISNHLYFYWYRQILGQKVEFLVSFYNNEISEKSEIFDDQFSVERPDGSNFTLKIRSTKLEDSAMYFCASSRGTGNTEAFFGQGTRLTVV.